These T cell receptor beta chains were read from a single sample in a study of T-cell memory formation after mild COVID-19. TCRdb ran MiXCR on the 5' RACE reads and lists one entry per CDR3 protein. The profile shows some 440,000 distinct CDR3 sequences, roughly 23% of them singletons. Sequenced: PBMCs or a T cell subset sorted from them (not recorded which). All receptors come from an adult woman who had mild COVID-19 (a few samples of this study predate the infection). Cell type and time point are not known. Both conserved end residues are part of each CDR3. The D gene is left open where the match is weak. Clone size appears in some rows only: once, few, many, or a class for an expanded clone.

d_call clone_size j_call v_call cdr3_nt cdr3_aa
- - TRBJ1-5 TRBV5-8 TGTGCCAGCAGCCATAGGGAGTATAGCAATCAGCCCCAGCATTTT CASSHREYSNQPQHF
- - TRBJ1-1 TRBV4-3 TGCGCCAGCAGCCTCCTAGACACTGGCACTGAAGCTTTCTTT CASSLLDTGTEAFF
TRBD2 many TRBJ2-7 TRBV12-3/TRBV12-4 TGTGCCAGCAGCCCCCGGACTAGCGGGAGCTACGAGCAGTACTTC CASSPRTSGSYEQYF
- - TRBJ2-5 TRBV5-1 TGCGCCAGCAGCTTGGACCCTGATCGGGAGACCCAGTACTTC CASSLDPDRETQYF
- - TRBJ2-1 TRBV14 TGTGCCAGCAGCCAGTGGAGCTCCTACAATGAGCAGTTCTTC CASSQWSSYNEQFF
- - TRBJ2-2 TRBV12-3/TRBV12-4 TGTGCCAGCAGTTTAAAGGGGGGTTTGAGGACCGGGGAGCTGTTTTTT CASSLKGGLRTGELFF
- many TRBJ1-1 TRBV7-3 TGTGCCAGCAGCTCAGGCAGAAACACTGAAGCTTTCTTT CASSSGRNTEAFF
- few TRBJ2-5 TRBV7-2 TGTGCCAGCAGCGCAACGGGTCTAAAAGGGGAGACCCAGTACTTC CASSATGLKGETQYF
TRBD2 few TRBJ2-3 TRBV12-3/TRBV12-4 TGTGCCAGCAGTCAGAGCGGGGGCTCTACAGATACGCAGTATTTT CASSQSGGSTDTQYF
TRBD2 - TRBJ2-3 TRBV15 TGTGCCACCAGCAGAGAGCTAGCGGGAGCGGATACGCAGTATTTT CATSRELAGADTQYF
- - TRBJ2-7 TRBV18 TGTGCCAGCTCACCAAGGCAGATCTACGAGCAGTACTTC CASSPRQIYEQYF
TRBD1 many TRBJ1-4 TRBV11-2 TGTGCCAGCAGCTATACGGGGACAGTAAATGAAAAACTGTTTTTT CASSYTGTVNEKLFF
- few TRBJ1-1 TRBV29-1 TGCAGCGTGGGGGGGAGGATGAACACTGAAGCTTTCTTT CSVGGRMNTEAFF
- - TRBJ2-5 TRBV24-1 TGTGCCACCAGTGTTCGTTTTGGGGGCCGGGAAGAGACCCAGTACTTC CATSVRFGGREETQYF
TRBD2 few TRBJ2-2 TRBV7-2 TGTGCCAGCAGCTTAAAAAGCGGGGGGCGCTCGAACACCGGGGAGCTGTTTTTT CASSLKSGGRSNTGELFF
- - TRBJ2-1 TRBV24-1 TGTGCCACCAGTGGGCAGGTTAACAATGAGCAGTTCTTC CATSGQVNNEQFF
TRBD2 few TRBJ2-7 TRBV4-3 TGCGCCAGCAGCCAAGGGGTAGCGGGGACTGATAACTCCTACGAGCAGTACTTC CASSQGVAGTDNSYEQYF
TRBD2 few TRBJ2-1 TRBV4-3 TGCGCCAGCAGCCAAGACCTTACTAGCGGGAGTACCAATGAGCAGTTCTTC CASSQDLTSGSTNEQFF
TRBD1 few TRBJ1-5 TRBV7-8 TGTGCCAGCAGCCCCGCCGGCAGGGGGCTTGTTCAGCCCCAGCATTTT CASSPAGRGLVQPQHF
TRBD2 - TRBJ2-2 TRBV12-3/TRBV12-4 TGTGCCAGTAATAGCGGGAGGGATCCCGGGGAGCTGTTTTTT CASNSGRDPGELFF
- few TRBJ2-7 TRBV9 TGTGCCAGCAGCGTAGGCCATCGGGACTCGACCTACGAGCAGTACTTC CASSVGHRDSTYEQYF
- many TRBJ2-3 TRBV7-2 TGTGCCAGCAGTTATATCACAGATACGCAGTATTTT CASSYITDTQYF